This TCR beta chain was documented in a study of identical twins. Findings of the study overall: Excess sharing between twins was weaker in beta out-of-frame sequences. Twin sharing of out-of-frame TCR alpha was underestimated by models in monozygotic pairs. Alpha sequences out of frame and shared by twins had excess low generation probability.

Regarding this clonotype: Its antigen is undetermined.

TCRdb redid the calling of the 5' RACE reads with MiXCR, one entry per CDR3 protein. Of about 280,000 distinct CDR3 sequences listed, under 9.5% are singletons. Healthy Caucasians were all of the donors. With 6 bases clipped from V and 2 bases from J, the junction kept 6 bases outside the gene matches. The CDR3 sequence is 15 residues long. CDR1 SGHRS and CDR2 YFSETQ come from the germline V gene. The same sample was also used in a study of yellow fever vaccine responses in identical twins.

The material sequenced was memory (CD45RO+) T cells sorted from blood. This receptor was obtained from a woman younger than 30 in good health. This rearrangement joins TRBV5-1 to TRBJ2-3, with TRBD2 matching 10 bases. The CDR3 bases are TGCGCCAGCACTACTAGCGGGGAGTTCACAGATACGCAGTATTTT. Its protein is CASTTSGEFTDTQYF.